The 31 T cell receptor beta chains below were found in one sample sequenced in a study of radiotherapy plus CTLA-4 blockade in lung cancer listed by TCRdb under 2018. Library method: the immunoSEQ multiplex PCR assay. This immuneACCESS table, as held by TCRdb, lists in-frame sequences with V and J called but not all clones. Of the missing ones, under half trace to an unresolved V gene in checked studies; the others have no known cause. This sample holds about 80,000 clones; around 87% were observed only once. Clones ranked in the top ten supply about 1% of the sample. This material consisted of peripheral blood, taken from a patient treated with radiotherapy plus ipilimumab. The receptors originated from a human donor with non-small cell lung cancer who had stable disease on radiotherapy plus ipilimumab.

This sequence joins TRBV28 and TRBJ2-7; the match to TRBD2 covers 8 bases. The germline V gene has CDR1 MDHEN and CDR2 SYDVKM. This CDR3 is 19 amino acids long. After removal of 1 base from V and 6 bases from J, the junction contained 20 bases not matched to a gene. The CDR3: CASSLSRGDEAGERGEQYF. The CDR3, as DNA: TGTGCCAGCAGTTTATCCCGCGGGGATGAAGCGGGAGAAAGGGGCGAGCAGTACTTC.

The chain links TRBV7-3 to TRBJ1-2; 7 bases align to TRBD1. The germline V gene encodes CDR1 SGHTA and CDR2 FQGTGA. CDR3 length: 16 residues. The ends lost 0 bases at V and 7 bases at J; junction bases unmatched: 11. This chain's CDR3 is CASSLTAGRGTSGYTF. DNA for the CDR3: TGTGCCAGCAGCTTAACGGCGGGCAGGGGGACAAGTGGCTACACCTTC.

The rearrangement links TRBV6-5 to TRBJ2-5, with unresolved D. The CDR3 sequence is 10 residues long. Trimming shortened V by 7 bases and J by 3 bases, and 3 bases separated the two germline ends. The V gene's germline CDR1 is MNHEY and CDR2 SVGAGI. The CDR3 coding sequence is TGTGCCAGCAATAAAGAGACCCAGTACTTC. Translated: CASNKETQYF.

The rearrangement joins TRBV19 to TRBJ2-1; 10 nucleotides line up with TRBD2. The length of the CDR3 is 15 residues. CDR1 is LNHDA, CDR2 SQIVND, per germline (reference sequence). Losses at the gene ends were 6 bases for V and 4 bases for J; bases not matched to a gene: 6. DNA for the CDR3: TGTGCCAGTAGCCCCGGGACTAGCGTTTACAATGAGCAGTTCTTC. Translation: CASSPGTSVYNEQFF. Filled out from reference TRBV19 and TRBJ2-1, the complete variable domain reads DGGITQSPKYLFRKEGQNVTLSCEQNLNHDAMYWYRQDPGQGLRLIYYSQIVNDFQKGDIAEGYSVSREKKESFPLTVTSAQKNPTAFYLCASSPGTSVYNEQFFGPGTRLTVL.

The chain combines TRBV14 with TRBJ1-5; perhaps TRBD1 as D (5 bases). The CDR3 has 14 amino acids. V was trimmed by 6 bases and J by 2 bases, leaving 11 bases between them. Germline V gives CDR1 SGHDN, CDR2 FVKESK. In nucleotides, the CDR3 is TGTGCCAGCAGACTCAGGGAGGGCAATCAGCCCCAGCATTTT. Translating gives CASRLREGNQPQHF.

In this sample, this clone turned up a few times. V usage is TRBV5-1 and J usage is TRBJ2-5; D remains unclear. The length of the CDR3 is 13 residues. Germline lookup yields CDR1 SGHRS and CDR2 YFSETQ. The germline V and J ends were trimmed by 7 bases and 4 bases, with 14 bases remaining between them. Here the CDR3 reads CASRWASRETQYF. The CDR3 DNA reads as TGCGCCAGCCGGTGGGCGTCTCGAGAGACCCAGTACTTC.

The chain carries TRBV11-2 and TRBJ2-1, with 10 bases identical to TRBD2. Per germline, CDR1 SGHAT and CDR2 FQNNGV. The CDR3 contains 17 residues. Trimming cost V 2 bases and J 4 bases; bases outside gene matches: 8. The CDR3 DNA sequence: TGTGCCAGCAGCTTACGACTAGCGGGTCTCTTTTACAATGAGCAGTTCTTC. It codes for CASSLRLAGLFYNEQFF.

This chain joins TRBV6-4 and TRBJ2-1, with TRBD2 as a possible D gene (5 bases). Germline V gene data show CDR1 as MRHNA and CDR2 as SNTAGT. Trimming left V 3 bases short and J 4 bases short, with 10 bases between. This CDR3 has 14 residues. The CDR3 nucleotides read TGTGCCAGCAGTGAGGCCGGGGAGTACAATGAGCAGTTCTTC. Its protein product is CASSEAGEYNEQFF.

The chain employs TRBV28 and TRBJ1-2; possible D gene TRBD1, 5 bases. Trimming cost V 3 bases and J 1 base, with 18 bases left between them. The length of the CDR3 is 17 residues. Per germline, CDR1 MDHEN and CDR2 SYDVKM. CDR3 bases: TGTGCCAGCAGTTTGATCGGCAGGGTGAGGGGTAACTATGGCTACACCTTC. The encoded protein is CASSLIGRVRGNYGYTF.

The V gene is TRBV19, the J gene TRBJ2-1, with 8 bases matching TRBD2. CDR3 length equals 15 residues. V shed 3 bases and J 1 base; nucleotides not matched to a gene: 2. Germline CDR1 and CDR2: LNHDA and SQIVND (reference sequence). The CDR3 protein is CASSIPGGSYNEQFF. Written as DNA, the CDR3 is TGTGCCAGTAGTATCCCGGGGGGGTCCTACAATGAGCAGTTCTTC.

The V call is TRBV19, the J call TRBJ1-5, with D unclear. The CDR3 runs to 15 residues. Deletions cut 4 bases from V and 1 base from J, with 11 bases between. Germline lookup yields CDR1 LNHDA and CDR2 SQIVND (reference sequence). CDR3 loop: CASSRAAWSNQPQHF. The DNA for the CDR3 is TGTGCCAGTAGTAGGGCCGCCTGGAGCAATCAGCCCCAGCATTTT.

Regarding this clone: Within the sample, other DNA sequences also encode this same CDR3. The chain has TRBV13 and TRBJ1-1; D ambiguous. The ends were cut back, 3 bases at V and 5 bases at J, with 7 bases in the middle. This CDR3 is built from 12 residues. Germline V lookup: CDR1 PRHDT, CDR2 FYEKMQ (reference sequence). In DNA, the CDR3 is TGTGCCAGCAGCTTTGGGGATACTGAAGCTTTCTTT. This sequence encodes CASSFGDTEAFF.

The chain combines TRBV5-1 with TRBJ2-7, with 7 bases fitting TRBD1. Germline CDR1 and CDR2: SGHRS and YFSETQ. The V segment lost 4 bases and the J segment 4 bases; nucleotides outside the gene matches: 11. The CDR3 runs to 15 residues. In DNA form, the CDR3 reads TGCGCCAGCAGCCAAGCACCTGACAGGGCTTACGAGCAGTACTTC. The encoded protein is CASSQAPDRAYEQYF.

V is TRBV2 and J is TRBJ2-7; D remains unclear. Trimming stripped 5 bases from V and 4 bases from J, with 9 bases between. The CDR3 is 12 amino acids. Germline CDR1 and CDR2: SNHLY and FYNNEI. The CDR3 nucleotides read TGTGCCAGCAGTTCACGGTTATACGAGCAGTACTTC. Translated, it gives CASSSRLYEQYF. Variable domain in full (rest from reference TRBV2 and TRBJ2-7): EPEVTQTPSHQVTQMGQEVILRCVPISNHLYFYWYRQILGQKVEFLVSFYNNEISEKSEIFDDQFSVERPDGSNFTLKIRSTKLEDSAMYFCASSSRLYEQYFGPGTRLTVT.

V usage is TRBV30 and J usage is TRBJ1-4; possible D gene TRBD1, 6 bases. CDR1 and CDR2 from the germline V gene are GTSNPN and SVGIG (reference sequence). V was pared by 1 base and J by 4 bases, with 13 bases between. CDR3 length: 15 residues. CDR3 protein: CAWSATGQFNEKLFF. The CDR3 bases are TGTGCCTGGAGTGCTACCGGACAGTTTAATGAAAAACTGTTTTTT.

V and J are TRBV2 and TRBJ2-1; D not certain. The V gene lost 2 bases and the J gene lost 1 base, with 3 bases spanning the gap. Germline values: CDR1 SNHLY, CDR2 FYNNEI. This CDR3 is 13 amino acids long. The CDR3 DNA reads TGTGCCAGCAGTGAACAGTCCTACAATGAGCAGTTCTTC. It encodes CASSEQSYNEQFF.

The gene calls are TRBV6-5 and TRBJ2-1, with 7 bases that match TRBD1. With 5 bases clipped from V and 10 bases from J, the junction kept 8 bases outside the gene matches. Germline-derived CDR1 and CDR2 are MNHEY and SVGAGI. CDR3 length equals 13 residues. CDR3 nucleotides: TGTGCCAGCAGTCCTGACAGGGCAGGGGAGCAGTTCTTC. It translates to CASSPDRAGEQFF.

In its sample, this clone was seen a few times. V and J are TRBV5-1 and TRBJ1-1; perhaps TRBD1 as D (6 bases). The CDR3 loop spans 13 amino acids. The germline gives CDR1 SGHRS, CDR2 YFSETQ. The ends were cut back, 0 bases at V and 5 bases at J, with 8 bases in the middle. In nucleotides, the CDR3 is TGCGCCAGCAGCTTGGGAGGGGGGACTGAAGCTTTCTTT. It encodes CASSLGGGTEAFF.

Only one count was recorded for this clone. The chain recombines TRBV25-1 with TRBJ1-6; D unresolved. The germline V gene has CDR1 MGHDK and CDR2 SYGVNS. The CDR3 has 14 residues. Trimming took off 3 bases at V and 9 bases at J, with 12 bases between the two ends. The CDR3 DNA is TGTGCCAGCAGTGAGGCCCCGCGGGGTTCACCCCTCCACTTT. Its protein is CASSEAPRGSPLHF.

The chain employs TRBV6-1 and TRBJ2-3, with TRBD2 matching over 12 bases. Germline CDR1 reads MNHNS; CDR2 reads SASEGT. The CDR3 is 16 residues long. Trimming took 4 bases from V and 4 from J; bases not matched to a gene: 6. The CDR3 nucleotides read TGTGCCAGCAGTGTTTCTAGCGGGGGGGCCTCAGATACGCAGTATTTT. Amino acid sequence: CASSVSSGGASDTQYF.

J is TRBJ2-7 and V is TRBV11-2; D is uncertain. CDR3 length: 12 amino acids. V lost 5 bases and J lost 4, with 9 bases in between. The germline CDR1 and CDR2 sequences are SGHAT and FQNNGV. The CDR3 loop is CASSPGYYEQYF. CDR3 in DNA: TGTGCCAGCAGCCCTGGTTATTACGAGCAGTACTTC.

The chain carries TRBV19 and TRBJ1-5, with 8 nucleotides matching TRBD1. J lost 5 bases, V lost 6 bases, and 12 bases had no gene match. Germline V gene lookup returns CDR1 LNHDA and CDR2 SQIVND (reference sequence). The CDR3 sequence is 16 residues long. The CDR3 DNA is TGTGCCAGTAGGCACCCACAGGGGGTAAAGGATCAGCCCCAGCATTTT. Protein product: CASRHPQGVKDQPQHF.

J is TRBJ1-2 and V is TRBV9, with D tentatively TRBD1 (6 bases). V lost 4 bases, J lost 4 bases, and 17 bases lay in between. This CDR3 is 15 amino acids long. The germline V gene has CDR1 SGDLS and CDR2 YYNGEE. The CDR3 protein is CASSPPTGGGYGYTF. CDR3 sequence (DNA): TGTGCCAGCAGCCCTCCCACAGGAGGGGGCTATGGCTACACCTTC.

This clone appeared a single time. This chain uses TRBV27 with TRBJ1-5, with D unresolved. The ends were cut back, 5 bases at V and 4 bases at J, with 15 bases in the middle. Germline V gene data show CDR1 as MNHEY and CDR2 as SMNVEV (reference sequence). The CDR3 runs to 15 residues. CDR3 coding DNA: TGTGCCAGCAGTCCCCTGCATTCGAGAAATCAGCCCCAGCATTTT. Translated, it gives CASSPLHSRNQPQHF.

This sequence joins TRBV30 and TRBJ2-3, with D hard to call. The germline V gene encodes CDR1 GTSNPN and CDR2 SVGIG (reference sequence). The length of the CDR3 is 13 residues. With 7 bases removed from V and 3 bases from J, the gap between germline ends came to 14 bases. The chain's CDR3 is CALVTDTTDTQYF. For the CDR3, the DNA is TGTGCCTTGGTGACCGATACGACAGATACGCAGTATTTT.

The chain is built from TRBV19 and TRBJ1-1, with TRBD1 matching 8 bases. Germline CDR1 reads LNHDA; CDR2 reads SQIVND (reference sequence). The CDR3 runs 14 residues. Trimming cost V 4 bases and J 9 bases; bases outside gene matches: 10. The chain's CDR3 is CASSNTGGANQAFF. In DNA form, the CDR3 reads TGTGCCAGTAGTAACACAGGGGGGGCTAACCAAGCTTTCTTT.

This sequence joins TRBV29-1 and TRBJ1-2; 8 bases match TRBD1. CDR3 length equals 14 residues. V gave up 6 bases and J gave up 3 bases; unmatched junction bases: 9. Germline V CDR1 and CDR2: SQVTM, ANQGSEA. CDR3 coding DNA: TGCAGCGTCGACAGGGGCGTCCTTGACTATGGCTACACCTTC. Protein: CSVDRGVLDYGYTF.

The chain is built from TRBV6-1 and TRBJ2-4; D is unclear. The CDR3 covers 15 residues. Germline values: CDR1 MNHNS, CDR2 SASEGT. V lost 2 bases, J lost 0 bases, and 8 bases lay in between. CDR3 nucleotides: TGTGCCAGCAGTGAACAGCAGCTAGCCAAAAACATTCAGTACTTC. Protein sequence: CASSEQQLAKNIQYF.

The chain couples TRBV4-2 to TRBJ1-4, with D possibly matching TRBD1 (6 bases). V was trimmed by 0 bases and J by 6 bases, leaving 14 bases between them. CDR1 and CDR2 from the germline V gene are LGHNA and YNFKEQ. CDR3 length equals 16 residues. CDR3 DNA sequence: TGTGCCAGCAGCCAAGAGCAGGGGCTGCATCATGAAAAACTGTTTTTT. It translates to CASSQEQGLHHEKLFF.

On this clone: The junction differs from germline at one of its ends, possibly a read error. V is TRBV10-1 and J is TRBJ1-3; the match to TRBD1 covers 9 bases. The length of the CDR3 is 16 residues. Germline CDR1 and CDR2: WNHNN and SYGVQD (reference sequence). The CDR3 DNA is TGCGCCAGCAATGAGGACAGGGGCTTATCTGGAAACACCATATATTTT. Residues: CASNEDRGLSGNTIYF.

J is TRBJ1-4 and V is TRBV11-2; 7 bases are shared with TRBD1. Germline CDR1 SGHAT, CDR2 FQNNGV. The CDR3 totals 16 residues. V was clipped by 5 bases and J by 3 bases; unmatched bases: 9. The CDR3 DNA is TGTGCCAGCAGCCCCACCCCGGGACAGCCTAATGAAAAACTGTTTTTT. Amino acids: CASSPTPGQPNEKLFF.